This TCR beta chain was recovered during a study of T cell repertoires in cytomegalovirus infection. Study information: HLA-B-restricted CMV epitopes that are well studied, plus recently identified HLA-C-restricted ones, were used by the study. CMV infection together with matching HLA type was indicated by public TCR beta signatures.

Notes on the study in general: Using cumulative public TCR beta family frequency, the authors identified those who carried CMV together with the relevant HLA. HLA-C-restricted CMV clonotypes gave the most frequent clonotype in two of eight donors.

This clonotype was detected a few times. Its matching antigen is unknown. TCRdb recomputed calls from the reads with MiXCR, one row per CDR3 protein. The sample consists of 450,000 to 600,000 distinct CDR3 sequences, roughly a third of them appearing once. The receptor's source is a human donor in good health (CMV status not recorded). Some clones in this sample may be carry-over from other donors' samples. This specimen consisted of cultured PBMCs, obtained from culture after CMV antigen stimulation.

The CDR3 coding sequence is TGTGCCAGCAGTTTATTTCCAGGGATGTCCAAAAACATTCAGTACTTC. Translation: CASSLFPGMSKNIQYF. The chain employs TRBV28 and TRBJ2-4; perhaps TRBD1 as D (5 bases). V was clipped by 1 base and J by 2 bases, with 12 bases between them. The CDR3 runs to 16 residues. Germline CDR1 and CDR2: MDHEN and SYDVKM.